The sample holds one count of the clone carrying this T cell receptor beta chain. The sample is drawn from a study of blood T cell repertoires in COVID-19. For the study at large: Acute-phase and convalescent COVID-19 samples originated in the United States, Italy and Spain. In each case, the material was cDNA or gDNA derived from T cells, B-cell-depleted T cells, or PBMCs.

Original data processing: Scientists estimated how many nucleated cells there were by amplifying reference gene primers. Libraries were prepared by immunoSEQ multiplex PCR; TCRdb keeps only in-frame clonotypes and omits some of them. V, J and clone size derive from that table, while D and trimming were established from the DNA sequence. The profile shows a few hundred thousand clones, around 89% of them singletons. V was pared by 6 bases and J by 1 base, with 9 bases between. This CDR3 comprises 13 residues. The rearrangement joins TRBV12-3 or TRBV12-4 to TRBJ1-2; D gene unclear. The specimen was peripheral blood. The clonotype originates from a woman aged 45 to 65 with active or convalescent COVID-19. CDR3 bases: TGTGCCAGCAGGGCGGACTTTAACTATGGCTACACCTTC. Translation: CASRADFNYGYTF.